A selection of T cell receptor beta chains follows, all from one sample in a study of a mutant IDH1 vaccine in newly diagnosed glioma. The repertoire was sequenced with immunoSEQ multiplex PCR; TCRdb's copy has only in-frame clones and lacks some. The sample holds more than 50,000 clones, 80% to 90% seen once. Sequencing was performed on PBMCs, taken from a glioma patient treated with radiotherapy, temozolomide or both. Receptors originate from a man aged 25 to 45 with glioma. Both conserved end residues are part of each CDR3. D genes are given only for firm matches. Some rows have no size entry. The others give once, few or many, or a class for an expanded clone.

CDR3 protein	CDR3 DNA	J gene	D gene	CDR3 length	clone size	V gene
CASSLGLISGGPQETQYF	TGTGCCAGCAGCTTAGGCCTAATTAGCGGGGGGCCACAAGAGACCCAGTACTTC	TRBJ2-5	TRBD2	18	.	TRBV13
CASSPNNREGYTF	TGTGCCAGCTCACCAAATAACAGGGAAGGCTACACCTTC	TRBJ1-2	.	13	.	TRBV18
CASSNRVAVGTQYF	TGTGCCAGCAGCAACCGGGTAGCAGTAGGGACCCAGTACTTC	TRBJ2-5	.	14	.	TRBV13
CATSRTVNMNTEAFF	TGTGCCACCAGCAGGACAGTTAACATGAACACTGAAGCTTTCTTT	TRBJ1-1	.	15	.	TRBV15
CASSATSDRGHEQYF	TGTGCCAGCAGCGCAACCTCGGACAGGGGCCACGAGCAGTACTTC	TRBJ2-7	TRBD1	15	.	TRBV5-5
CASSLTGEYQPQHF	TGTGCCAGCAGTTTGACAGGGGAGTATCAGCCCCAGCATTTT	TRBJ1-5	TRBD1	14	.	TRBV6-1
CASSLDGGASREQFF	TGCGCCAGCAGCTTGGATGGGGGGGCTTCGAGGGAGCAGTTCTTC	TRBJ2-1	.	15	few	TRBV5-1
CASSATGTGSAEAFF	TGTGCCAGCAGCGCGACCGGGACAGGGAGCGCTGAAGCTTTCTTT	TRBJ1-1	TRBD1	15	.	TRBV13
CASSPGHVWEQYF	TGTGCCAGTAGTCCCGGGCATGTTTGGGAGCAGTACTTC	TRBJ2-7	.	13	.	TRBV19
CASSSSRFQAFF	TGTGCCAGCAGTTCCTCCCGGTTCCAAGCTTTCTTT	TRBJ1-1	.	12	.	TRBV28
CASSYSQGNTEAFF	TGTGCCAGCAGTTACTCCCAGGGGAACACTGAAGCTTTCTTT	TRBJ1-1	.	14	few	TRBV6-7
CSAKTETQYF	TGCAGTGCTAAGACAGAGACCCAGTACTTC	TRBJ2-5	.	10	.	TRBV20-1
CASSPRTGAIGGRSPLHF	TGTGCCAGCAGTCCGAGGACAGGGGCCATCGGGGGTAGGTCACCCCTCCACTTT	TRBJ1-6	TRBD1	18	once	TRBV2
CASSPQEGTYSNQPQHF	TGTGCCAGCAGCCCGCAGGAGGGGACCTATAGCAATCAGCCCCAGCATTTT	TRBJ1-5	.	17	once	TRBV7-6
CAISFSGAPEAFF	TGTGCCATCAGTTTCTCAGGGGCGCCTGAAGCTTTCTTT	TRBJ1-1	.	13	.	TRBV10-3
CASSLGTGNSPLHF	TGTGCCAGCAGCCTTGGGACAGGGAATTCACCCCTCCACTTT	TRBJ1-6	TRBD1	14	.	TRBV13
CASSYSFQGHTEAFF	TGTGCCAGCAGTTACTCGTTTCAGGGTCACACTGAAGCTTTCTTT	TRBJ1-1	.	15	.	TRBV6-5
CASTLSGSNTEAFF	TGTGCCAGCACCCTATCAGGCTCGAACACTGAAGCTTTCTTT	TRBJ1-1	.	14	.	TRBV7-9
CASSLAAGGNTEAFF	TGTGCCAGCAGCTTGGCCGCAGGGGGAAACACTGAAGCTTTCTTT	TRBJ1-1	TRBD1	15	once	TRBV5-4
CASSLGDRHYNEQFF	TGTGCCAGCAGCTTAGGTGACAGACACTACAATGAGCAGTTCTTC	TRBJ2-1	.	15	.	TRBV11-3
CASSLGHSGGPPYNEQFF	TGTGCCAGCAGCTTGGGTCATAGCGGGGGGCCACCCTACAATGAGCAGTTCTTC	TRBJ2-1	TRBD2	18	.	TRBV5-4
CASSPRRDTGELFF	TGTGCCAGCTCACCGCGAAGGGACACCGGGGAGCTGTTTTTT	TRBJ2-2	.	14	once	TRBV18
CASSSNFQVYNEQFF	TGTGCCAGCAGCTCCAATTTTCAGGTTTACAATGAGCAGTTCTTC	TRBJ2-1	.	15	.	TRBV5-5
CASSSPFRMLNTEAFF	TGTGCCAGTAGTAGCCCATTCCGGATGTTGAACACTGAAGCTTTCTTT	TRBJ1-1	.	16	.	TRBV19
CASSRQGLGEQFF	TGTGCCAGCAGTAGACAGGGCCTGGGAGAGCAGTTCTTC	TRBJ2-1	TRBD1	13	.	TRBV27
CASGPISGQGSYEQYF	TGTGCTAGTGGGCCTATTTCGGGACAGGGATCTTACGAGCAGTACTTC	TRBJ2-7	TRBD1	16	.	TRBV12-5
CASSWSRDSSYEQYF	TGTGCCAGCAGCTGGAGCAGGGACTCCTCCTACGAGCAGTACTTC	TRBJ2-7	.	15	.	TRBV11-2
CASSPTGAENQPQHF	TGTGCCAGTAGCCCGACAGGGGCGGAAAATCAGCCCCAGCATTTT	TRBJ1-5	TRBD1	15	.	TRBV19
CASSLMPWTDQVPF	TGTGCCAGCAGCTTAATGCCCTGGACAGATCAAGTTCCCTTC	TRBJ1-2	.	14	.	TRBV7-9
CASSYSSRGRSYEQYF	TGTGCCAGCAGTTACTCCTCCAGGGGACGCTCCTACGAGCAGTACTTC	TRBJ2-7	.	16	.	TRBV6-5
CASSLYRLSNQPQHF	TGTGCCAGCAGTTTATACAGGTTGAGCAATCAGCCCCAGCATTTT	TRBJ1-5	.	15	.	TRBV27
CASSYSSNRPNTEAFF	TGTGCCAGCAGTTACTCGAGTAATAGGCCGAACACTGAAGCTTTCTTT	TRBJ1-1	.	16	.	TRBV6-5
CAWSVAGTGVVADGYTF	TGTGCCTGGAGTGTCGCCGGGACAGGGGTCGTTGCGGATGGCTACACCTTC	TRBJ1-2	TRBD1	17	.	TRBV30
CASSPAGTGTGELFF	TGTGCCAGCAGTCCGGCCGGGACAGGGACCGGGGAGCTGTTTTTT	TRBJ2-2	TRBD1	15	.	TRBV6-5
CASSVASNQPQHF	TGTGCCAGCAGCGTAGCTAGCAATCAGCCCCAGCATTTT	TRBJ1-5	.	13	few	TRBV9
CASSQDREPPNSEQFF	TGTGCCAGCAGCCAAGATCGGGAGCCGCCTAATTCGGAGCAGTTCTTC	TRBJ2-1	.	16	.	TRBV4-2
CASSLAYEQYF	TGTGCCAGCAGCTTGGCTTACGAGCAGTACTTC	TRBJ2-7	.	11	.	TRBV5-6
CASSPGLAHKDTEAFF	TGTGCCAGCTCACCGGGCTTAGCTCATAAGGACACTGAAGCTTTCTTT	TRBJ1-1	.	16	.	TRBV18
CASSQQGAHRRAFF	TGCGCCAGCAGCCAACAGGGGGCGCACAGGAGGGCTTTCTTT	TRBJ1-1	TRBD1	14	.	TRBV4-1
CASSHSGTGYNSPLHF	TGCGCCAGCAGCCATTCCGGGACAGGGTATAATTCACCCCTCCACTTT	TRBJ1-6	TRBD1	16	.	TRBV4-1
CASSYTMNTEAFF	TGTGCCAGCAGCTATACAATGAACACTGAAGCTTTCTTT	TRBJ1-1	.	13	.	TRBV7-2
CASSYRTGDYTF	TGTGCCAGCAGTTACCGGACAGGGGACTACACCTTC	TRBJ1-2	TRBD1	12	.	TRBV6-5
CASSSGTGGTTEAFF	TGTGCCAGCAGTTCCGGGACAGGGGGCACTACTGAAGCTTTCTTT	TRBJ1-1	TRBD1	15	.	TRBV27